The clone carrying this T cell receptor beta chain has more than one count but fewer than ten. Its antigen remains unidentified. Trimming left V 3 bases short and J 4 bases short, with 13 bases between. Germline CDR1 is SGHNT and CDR2 is YYREEE (reference sequence). The length of the CDR3 is 15 residues. Time point: persistent/refractory GD, antithyroid drugs over 5 years with positive TRAb. The TCR library was prepared using RNA isolated from PBMCs. The data were obtained in a study of regulatory T cells in long-lasting Graves disease. Study-wide points: Between persistent patients, about 2,500 public clonotypes were shared, exceeding the roughly 920 shared between new patients. Patients whose Graves' disease persisted exhibited lower TCR diversity than those newly diagnosed.

Libraries of TCR beta came from iRepertoire HTBI primers plus Arm-PCR of CDR3 regions. MiXCR, applied by TCRdb to the multiplex PCR reads, yields one record per CDR3 protein. The table includes approximately 470,000 distinct CDR3 sequences, roughly 20% detected once. This sample comprised peripheral blood mononuclear cells (PBMCs), obtained when the disease was refractory, from a patient treated with antithyroid drugs. This clonotype was sampled from a female donor with Graves disease. This sequence joins TRBV5-4 and TRBJ2-2; D remains unclear. CDR3 residues: CASSSNLGITGELFF. In DNA form, the CDR3 reads TGTGCCAGCAGCTCGAATCTAGGGATCACCGGGGAGCTGTTTTTT.